This T cell receptor beta chain was recovered during a study of T cell responses to AZD1222 COVID-19 vaccine. The length of the CDR3 is 13 residues. Germline V gene sequence: CDR1 SGHRS, CDR2 YFSETQ. The V end was cut by 3 bases, the J end by 9 bases, with 13 bases between. Clones were sequenced by immunoSEQ multiplex PCR, and TCRdb holds only the in-frame ones, with some missing. Among 160,000 or so clones listed, roughly 90% were seen once. This sequence originates from an adult who received the AZD1222 COVID-19 vaccine. The sequences come from peripheral blood, collected 28 days after the second AZD1222 dose. The chain has TRBV5-1 and TRBJ2-1, with a tentative D call TRBD1 (6 bases). The CDR3 region has the DNA TGCGCCAGCAGCTGGGACACGGGCGGTGAGCAGTTCTTC. This encodes CASSWDTGGEQFF.